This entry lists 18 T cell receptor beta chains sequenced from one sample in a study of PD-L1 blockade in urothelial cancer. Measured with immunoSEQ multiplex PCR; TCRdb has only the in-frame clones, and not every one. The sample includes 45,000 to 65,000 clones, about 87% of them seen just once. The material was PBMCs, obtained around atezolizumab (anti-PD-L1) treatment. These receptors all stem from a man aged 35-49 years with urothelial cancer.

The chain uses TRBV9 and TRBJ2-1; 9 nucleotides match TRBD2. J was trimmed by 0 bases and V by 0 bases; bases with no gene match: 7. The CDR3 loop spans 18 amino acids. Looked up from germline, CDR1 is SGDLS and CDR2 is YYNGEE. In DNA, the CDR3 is TGTGCCAGCAGCGTAGCGACTAGCGGTTCCTACTCCTACAATGAGCAGTTCTTC. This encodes CASSVATSGSYSYNEQFF.

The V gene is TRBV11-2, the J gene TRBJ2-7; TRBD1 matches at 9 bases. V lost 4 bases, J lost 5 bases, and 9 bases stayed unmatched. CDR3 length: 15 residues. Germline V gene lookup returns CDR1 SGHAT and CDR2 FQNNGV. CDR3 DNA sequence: TGTGCCAGCAGCTCCCTCCGGGACAGGGCGCACGAGCAGTACTTC. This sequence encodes CASSSLRDRAHEQYF. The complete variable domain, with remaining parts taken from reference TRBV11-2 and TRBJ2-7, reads EAGVAQSPRYKIIEKRQSVAFWCNPISGHATLYWYQQILGQGPKLLIQFQNNGVVDDSQLPKDRFSAERLKGVDSTLKIQPAKLEDSAVYLCASSSLRDRAHEQYFGPGTRLTVT.

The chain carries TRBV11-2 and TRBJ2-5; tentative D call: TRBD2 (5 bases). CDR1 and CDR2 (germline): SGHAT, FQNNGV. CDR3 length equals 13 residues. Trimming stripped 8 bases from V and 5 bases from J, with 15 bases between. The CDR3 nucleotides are TGTGCCAGCGGAAAGGGCCGAGGGGAGACCCAGTACTTC. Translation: CASGKGRGETQYF.

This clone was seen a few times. The CDR3 spells CAWSKTGNTEAFF. In DNA, the CDR3 is TGTGCCTGGAGCAAGACAGGCAACACTGAAGCTTTCTTT. J is TRBJ1-1 and V is TRBV30, with D perhaps matching TRBD1 (6 bases). This CDR3 is 13 amino acids long. Looked up from germline, CDR1 is GTSNPN and CDR2 is SVGIG (reference sequence). The V end lost 3 bases, the J end lost 2 bases, and 10 bases lay between the germline ends.

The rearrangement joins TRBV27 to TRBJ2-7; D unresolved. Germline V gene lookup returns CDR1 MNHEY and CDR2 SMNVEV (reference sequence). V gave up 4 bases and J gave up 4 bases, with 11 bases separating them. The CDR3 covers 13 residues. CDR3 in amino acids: CASSSSGRYEQYF. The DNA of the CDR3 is TGTGCCAGCAGTTCTTCCGGTCGGTACGAGCAGTACTTC.

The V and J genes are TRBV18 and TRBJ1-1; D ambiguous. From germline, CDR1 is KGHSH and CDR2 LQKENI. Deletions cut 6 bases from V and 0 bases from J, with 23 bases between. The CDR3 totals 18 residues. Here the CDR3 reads CASSPTPGIALMNTEAFF. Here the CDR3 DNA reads TGTGCCAGCTCGCCCACCCCGGGGATAGCTCTTATGAACACTGAAGCTTTCTTT.

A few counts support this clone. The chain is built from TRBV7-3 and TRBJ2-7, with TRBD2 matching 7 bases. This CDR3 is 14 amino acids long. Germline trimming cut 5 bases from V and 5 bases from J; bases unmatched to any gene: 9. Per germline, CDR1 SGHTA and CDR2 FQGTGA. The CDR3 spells CASSPGGTIHEQYF. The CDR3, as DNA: TGTGCCAGCAGCCCTGGGGGGACTATCCACGAGCAGTACTTC.

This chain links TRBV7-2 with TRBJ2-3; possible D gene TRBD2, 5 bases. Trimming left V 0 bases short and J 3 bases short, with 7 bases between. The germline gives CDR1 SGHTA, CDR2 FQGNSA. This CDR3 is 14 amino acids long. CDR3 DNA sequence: TGTGCCAGCAGCTTAGCGGGAGCAACAGATACGCAGTATTTT. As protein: CASSLAGATDTQYF.

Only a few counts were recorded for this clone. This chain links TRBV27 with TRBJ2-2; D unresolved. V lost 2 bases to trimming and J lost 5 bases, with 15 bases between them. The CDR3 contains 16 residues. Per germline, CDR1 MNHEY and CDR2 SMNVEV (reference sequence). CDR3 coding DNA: TGTGCCAGCAGTTTAAACTACCCGATAGAAACCGGGGAGCTGTTTTTT. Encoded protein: CASSLNYPIETGELFF.

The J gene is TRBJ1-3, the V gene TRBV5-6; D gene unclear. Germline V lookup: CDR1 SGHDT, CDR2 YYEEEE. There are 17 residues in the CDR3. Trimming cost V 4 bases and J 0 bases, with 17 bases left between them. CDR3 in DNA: TGTGCCAGCAGCCGCAGAGGGTGGAGGCTCTCTGGAAACACCATATATTTT. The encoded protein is CASSRRGWRLSGNTIYF.

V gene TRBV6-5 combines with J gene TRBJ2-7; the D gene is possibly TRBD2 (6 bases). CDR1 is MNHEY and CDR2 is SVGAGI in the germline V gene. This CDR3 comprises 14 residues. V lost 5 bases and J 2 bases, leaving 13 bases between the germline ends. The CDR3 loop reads CASSTSGEAYEQYF. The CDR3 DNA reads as TGTGCCAGCAGTACCTCGGGGGAGGCCTACGAGCAGTACTTC.

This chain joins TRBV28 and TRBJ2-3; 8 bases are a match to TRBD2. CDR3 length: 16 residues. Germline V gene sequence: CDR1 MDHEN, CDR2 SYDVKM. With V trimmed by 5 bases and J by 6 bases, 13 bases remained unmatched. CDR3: CASSDLWTGGLDTQYF. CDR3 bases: TGTGCCAGCAGTGACCTCTGGACGGGAGGGTTGGATACGCAGTATTTT.

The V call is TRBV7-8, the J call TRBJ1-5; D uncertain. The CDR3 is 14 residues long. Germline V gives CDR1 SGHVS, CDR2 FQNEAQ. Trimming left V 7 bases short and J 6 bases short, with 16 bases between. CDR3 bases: TGTGCCAGCACTCAAGAATTTTCGCGTCAGCCCCAGCATTTT. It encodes CASTQEFSRQPQHF.

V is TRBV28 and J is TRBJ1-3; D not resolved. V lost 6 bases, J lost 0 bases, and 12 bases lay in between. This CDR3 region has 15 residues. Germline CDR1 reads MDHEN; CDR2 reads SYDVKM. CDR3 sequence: CASSTGSYSGNTIYF. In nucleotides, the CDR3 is TGTGCCAGCAGCACGGGGTCTTACTCTGGAAACACCATATATTTT.

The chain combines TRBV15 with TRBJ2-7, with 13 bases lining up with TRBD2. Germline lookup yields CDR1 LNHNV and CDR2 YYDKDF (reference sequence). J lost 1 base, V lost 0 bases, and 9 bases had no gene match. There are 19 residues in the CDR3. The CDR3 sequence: CATSRDPQPTSGGSYEQYF. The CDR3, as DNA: TGTGCCACCAGCAGAGATCCCCAACCGACTAGCGGGGGGTCCTACGAGCAGTACTTC.

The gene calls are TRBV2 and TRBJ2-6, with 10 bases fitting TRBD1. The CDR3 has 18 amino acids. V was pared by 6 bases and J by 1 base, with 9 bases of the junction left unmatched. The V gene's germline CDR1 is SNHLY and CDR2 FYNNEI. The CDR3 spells CASSVTGGGKSGANVLTF. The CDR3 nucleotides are TGTGCCAGCAGCGTGACAGGGGGCGGAAAATCTGGGGCCAACGTCCTGACTTTC.

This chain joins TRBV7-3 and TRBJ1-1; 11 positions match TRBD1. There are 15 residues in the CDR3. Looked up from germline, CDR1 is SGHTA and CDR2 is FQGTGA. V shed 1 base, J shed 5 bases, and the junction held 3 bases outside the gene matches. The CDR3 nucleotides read TGTGCCAGCAGCTTAAAGGACAGGGGGCGGACTGAAGCTTTCTTT. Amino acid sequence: CASSLKDRGRTEAFF.

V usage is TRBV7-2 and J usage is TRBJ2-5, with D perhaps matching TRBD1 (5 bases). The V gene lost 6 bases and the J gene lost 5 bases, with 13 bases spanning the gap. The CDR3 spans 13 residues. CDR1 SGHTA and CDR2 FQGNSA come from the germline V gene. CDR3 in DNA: TGTGCCAGCAGTCAAGGCAGGGCTGAGACCCAGTACTTC. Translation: CASSQGRAETQYF.